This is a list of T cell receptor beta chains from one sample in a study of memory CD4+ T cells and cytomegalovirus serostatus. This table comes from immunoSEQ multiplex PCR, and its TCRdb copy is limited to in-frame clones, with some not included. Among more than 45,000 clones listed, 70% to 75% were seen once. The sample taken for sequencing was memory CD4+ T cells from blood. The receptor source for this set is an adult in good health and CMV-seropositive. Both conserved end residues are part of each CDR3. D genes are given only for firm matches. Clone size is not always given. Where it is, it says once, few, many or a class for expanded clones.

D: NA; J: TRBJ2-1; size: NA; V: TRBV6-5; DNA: TGTGCCAGCAGCAAAAGCGGAGGCTCCTACAATGAGCAGTTCTTC; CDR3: CASSKSGGSYNEQFF
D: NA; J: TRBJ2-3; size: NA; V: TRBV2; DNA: TGTGCCAGCAGGATCAGTGGGGTTTTCACAGATACGCAGTATTTT; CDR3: CASRISGVFTDTQYF
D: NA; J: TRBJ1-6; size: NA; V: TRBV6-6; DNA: TGTGCCAGCAGTTACGTGGGGGATAATTCACCCCTCCACTTT; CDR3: CASSYVGDNSPLHF
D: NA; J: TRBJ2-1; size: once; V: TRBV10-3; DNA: TGTGCCATCAGTGACCTGGACCGGAGGGAGCAGTTCTTC; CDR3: CAISDLDRREQFF
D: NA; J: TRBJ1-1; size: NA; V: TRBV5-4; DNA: TGTGCCAGCAGCTTGGGCTACAGGGACTCAAGCACTGAAGCTTTCTTT; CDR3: CASSLGYRDSSTEAFF
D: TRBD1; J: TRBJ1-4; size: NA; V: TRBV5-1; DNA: TGCGCCAGCAGCTCCAGGGGGGCGGGTGAAAAACTGTTTTTT; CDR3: CASSSRGAGEKLFF
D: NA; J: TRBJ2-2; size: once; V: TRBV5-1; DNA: TGCGCCAGCAGCTTGTCGGGGGAGGAGACCGGGGAGCTGTTTTTT; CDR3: CASSLSGEETGELFF
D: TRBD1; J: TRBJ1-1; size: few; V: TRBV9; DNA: TGTGCCAGCAGCGTAGTAAGTTCGGGACAGGGGATTGAAGCTTTCTTT; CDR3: CASSVVSSGQGIEAFF
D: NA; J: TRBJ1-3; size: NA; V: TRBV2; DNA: TGTGCCAGCAGTGAAGCGCTTCCGGGAGAAGGAAACACCATATATTTT; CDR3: CASSEALPGEGNTIYF
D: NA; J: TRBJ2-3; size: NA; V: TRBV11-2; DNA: TGTGCCAGCAGCCAAGGCTACGATACGCAGTATTTT; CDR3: CASSQGYDTQYF
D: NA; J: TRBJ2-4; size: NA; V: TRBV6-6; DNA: TGTGCCAGCAGTCCCGGGACAAACAAAAACATTCAGTACTTC; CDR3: CASSPGTNKNIQYF
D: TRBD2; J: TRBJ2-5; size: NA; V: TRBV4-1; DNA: TGCGCCAGCAGCCAAGGCCCGGGACTAGCGGGGGGAACGGGTCAAGAGACCCAGTACTTC; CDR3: CASSQGPGLAGGTGQETQYF